The 30 T cell receptor beta chains below all came from one sample that was sequenced in a study of shared T cell receptors in the human thymus. Sequenced by immunoSEQ multiplex PCR; TCRdb stores in-frame clones only, minus some. The profile shows some 660,000 clones, roughly 86% of them singletons. The same sample was also used in a study of human thymus T cells.

Sequences were obtained from thymocytes. These receptors all come from a boy younger than two with a congenital heart defect.

The CDR3 nucleotides are TGTGCCCTGGGCAACCCCCCGGGACAGGGGTACTATAGCAATCAGCCCCAGCATTTT. Its translation is CALGNPPGQGYYSNQPQHF. This sequence joins TRBV30 and TRBJ1-5; 10 bases match TRBD1. V lost 8 bases to trimming and J lost 0 bases; unmatched junction nucleotides: 19. Germline CDR1 GTSNPN, CDR2 SVGIG (reference sequence). This CDR3 spans 19 amino acids.

This clone was observed a handful of times. The chain has TRBV2 and TRBJ2-1, with 9 bases aligning to TRBD1. Germline V gene sequence: CDR1 SNHLY, CDR2 FYNNEI. The CDR3 has 15 amino acids. V lost 4 bases to trimming and J lost 4 bases; unmatched junction nucleotides: 5. The chain's CDR3 is CASSALDRGYNEQFF. In DNA form, the CDR3 reads TGTGCCAGCAGTGCCTTGGACAGGGGATACAATGAGCAGTTCTTC.

This clone was picked up one time. DNA for the CDR3: TGTGCCAGCAGTATGGGACTAGCGGGCTCCTACGAGCAGTACTTC. Its translation: CASSMGLAGSYEQYF. This chain uses TRBV27 with TRBJ2-7, with 12 bases lining up with TRBD2. This CDR3 region has 15 residues. Trimming at V came to 5 bases and at J to 0 bases, leaving 2 bases not matched to a gene. Germline CDR1 MNHEY, CDR2 SMNVEV (reference sequence).

CDR3 DNA sequence: TGTGCCAGCAGTCCGGGGACTGGGAGGTGGCCCCAGCATTTT. Protein product: CASSPGTGRWPQHF. V and J are TRBV28 and TRBJ1-5; D might be TRBD1 (5 bases). Trimming cost V 5 bases and J 9 bases, with 17 bases left between them. The CDR3 extends over 14 amino acids. Germline CDR1 MDHEN, CDR2 SYDVKM.

This chain connects TRBV29-1 to TRBJ2-1, with 8 bases aligning to TRBD1. Germline V gene data show CDR1 as SQVTM and CDR2 as ANQGSEA. The CDR3 extends over 15 amino acids. Unmatched junction bases numbered 8, after V lost 4 bases and J lost 3 bases. The chain's CDR3 is CSVGGQGGIYNEQFF. CDR3 DNA: TGCAGCGTTGGCGGACAGGGAGGAATCTACAATGAGCAGTTCTTC.

The chain joins TRBV7-9 to TRBJ2-7; 11 nucleotides line up with TRBD2. V lost 6 bases to trimming and J lost 2 bases; unmatched junction nucleotides: 12. This CDR3 has 17 amino acids. CDR1 and CDR2 from the germline V gene are SEHNR and FQNEAQ (reference sequence). For the CDR3, the DNA is TGTGCCAGCAGTTCTTCCCGACTAGCGGGGTTGGCCTACGAGCAGTACTTC. Its translation is CASSSSRLAGLAYEQYF.

This clone appeared a few times. The V and J genes are TRBV19 and TRBJ1-1; 10 nucleotides line up with TRBD1. The trim removed 0 bases at V and 0 bases at J, leaving 19 bases unmatched. There are 22 residues in the CDR3. Germline V CDR1 and CDR2: LNHDA, SQIVND (reference sequence). The CDR3: CASSIDFTGQGNAWGMNTEAFF. The CDR3 bases are TGTGCCAGTAGTATAGATTTTACGGGACAGGGGAACGCGTGGGGTATGAACACTGAAGCTTTCTTT. The variable domain in full, with the rest retrieved from reference TRBV19 and TRBJ1-1, is DGGITQSPKYLFRKEGQNVTLSCEQNLNHDAMYWYRQDPGQGLRLIYYSQIVNDFQKGDIAEGYSVSREKKESFPLTVTSAQKNPTAFYLCASSIDFTGQGNAWGMNTEAFFGQGTRLTVV.

V and J are TRBV2 and TRBJ2-1; no definite D call. The V and J ends lost 3 bases and 3 bases respectively, with 6 bases between them. The CDR3 covers 13 residues. CDR1 is SNHLY and CDR2 is FYNNEI in the germline V gene. The CDR3 is CASSDWHYNEQFF. CDR3 bases: TGTGCCAGCAGTGACTGGCACTACAATGAGCAGTTCTTC. Supplemented by reference TRBV2 and TRBJ2-1, the full variable domain reads EPEVTQTPSHQVTQMGQEVILRCVPISNHLYFYWYRQILGQKVEFLVSFYNNEISEKSEIFDDQFSVERPDGSNFTLKIRSTKLEDSAMYFCASSDWHYNEQFFGPGTRLTVL.

The chain couples TRBV28 to TRBJ2-4; TRBD2 matches at 14 bases. The CDR3 runs 20 residues. CDR1 and CDR2 from the germline V gene are MDHEN and SYDVKM. After removal of 5 bases from V and 1 base from J, the junction contained 13 bases not matched to a gene. CDR3 sequence: CASSHSPMTSGRVAKNIQYF. The CDR3 region has the DNA TGTGCCAGCAGTCATAGTCCGATGACTAGCGGGAGGGTCGCCAAAAACATTCAGTACTTC.

This sequence joins TRBV27 and TRBJ1-2; the D gene is possibly TRBD1 (5 bases). Germline CDR1 is MNHEY and CDR2 is SMNVEV (reference sequence). This CDR3 comprises 15 residues. V gave up 5 bases and J gave up 8 bases, with 21 bases separating them. In DNA form, the CDR3 reads TGTGCCAGCAGTGATCGGCCCACAGGAGTGCGCGGCTACACCTTC. Amino acid sequence: CASSDRPTGVRGYTF.

V gene TRBV27 combines with J gene TRBJ2-5, with D perhaps matching TRBD2 (6 bases). The V gene lost 0 bases and the J gene lost 0 bases, with 14 bases spanning the gap. Germline CDR1 is MNHEY and CDR2 is SMNVEV (reference sequence). The CDR3 sequence is 17 residues long. CDR3 in amino acids: CASSLSFRDLYQETQYF. As DNA, the CDR3 is TGTGCCAGCAGTTTATCGTTTCGGGACTTGTACCAAGAGACCCAGTACTTC.

The chain couples TRBV5-1 to TRBJ1-2; the match to TRBD1 covers 8 bases. The J segment lost 2 bases and the V segment lost 4 bases, leaving 7 bases of the junction unmatched. CDR3 size: 15 residues. The germline V gene has CDR1 SGHRS and CDR2 YFSETQ. The CDR3 nucleotides read TGCGCCAGCAGCCAGGGACAGGCTTTAAACTATGGCTACACCTTC. It yields the protein CASSQGQALNYGYTF. The whole variable domain, remainder taken from reference TRBV5-1 and TRBJ1-2, is KAGVTQTPRYLIKTRGQQVTLSCSPISGHRSVSWYQQTPGQGLQFLFEYFSETQRNKGNFPGRFSGRQFSNSRSEMNVSTLELGDSALYLCASSQGQALNYGYTFGSGTRLTVV.

This rearrangement joins TRBV6-1 to TRBJ1-6; the D gene is possibly TRBD1 (5 bases). V was pared by 3 bases and J by 5 bases, with 8 bases between. The germline V gene has CDR1 MNHNS and CDR2 SASEGT. The CDR3 consists of 14 residues. CDR3 nucleotide sequence: TGTGCCAGCAGTGATGACAGAAATAATTCACCCCTCCACTTT. It is translated as CASSDDRNNSPLHF.

V is TRBV4-3 and J is TRBJ1-3; unclear D gene. Germline loops: CDR1 LGHNA, CDR2 YSLEER. Trimming shortened V by 0 bases and J by 1 base, and 13 bases separated the two germline ends. CDR3 size: 17 residues. CDR3 residues: CASSQEHTRPSGNTIYF. The CDR3 coding sequence is TGCGCCAGCAGCCAAGAGCACACTAGACCGTCTGGAAACACCATATATTTT.

The chain couples TRBV7-9 to TRBJ2-3; D is possibly TRBD2 (5 bases). Germline V gene sequence: CDR1 SEHNR, CDR2 FQNEAQ (reference sequence). The germline V and J ends were trimmed by 6 bases and 2 bases, with 15 bases remaining between them. The CDR3 is made up of 15 amino acids. The CDR3 region has the DNA TGTGCCAGCAGTCGATTGGCGGGCCCCACAGATACGCAGTATTTT. This encodes CASSRLAGPTDTQYF.

The genes are TRBV5-6 and TRBJ2-5, with TRBD1 matching 8 bases. The J call is doubtful: the DNA matches TRBJ2-7 better. This CDR3 region has 14 residues. Germline assignment: CDR1 SGHDT and CDR2 YYEEEE. In DNA, the CDR3 is TGTGCCAGCAAGAACCGGGACAGGAGGCGCGAGCAGTACTTC. Residues: CASKNRDRRREQYF.

J is TRBJ1-5 and V is TRBV18; a possible D gene is TRBD1 (5 bases). This CDR3 region has 17 residues. CDR1 is KGHSH, CDR2 LQKENI, per germline. With 4 bases removed from V and 0 bases from J, the gap between germline ends came to 16 bases. The CDR3 is CASSQLGSGNSNQPQHF. The CDR3 DNA sequence: TGTGCCAGCTCACAATTAGGTTCAGGGAATAGCAATCAGCCCCAGCATTTT.

Of note for this clone: The same CDR3 can be traced to other DNA sequences in this sample. The gene calls are TRBV7-2 and TRBJ1-5; D uncertain. Germline CDR1 reads SGHTA; CDR2 reads FQGNSA. The ends were cut back, 1 base at V and 7 bases at J, with 8 bases in the middle. This CDR3 has 13 residues. CDR3 sequence: CASSLVGGQPQHF. The DNA of the CDR3 is TGTGCCAGCAGCTTAGTGGGAGGGCAGCCCCAGCATTTT.

The rearrangement links TRBV29-1 to TRBJ1-2; TRBD1 agrees at 7 bases. V trimming: 7 bases; J trimming: 3 bases; junction bases outside the gene matches: 8. Germline V gene lookup returns CDR1 SQVTM and CDR2 ANQGSEA. The CDR3 is made up of 13 amino acids. The CDR3, as DNA: TGCAGCGGACGACAGGGTTTTGACTATGGCTACACCTTC. It specifies CSGRQGFDYGYTF.

This clone was picked up one time. Other DNA sequences from this sample encode an identical CDR3 as well. The rearrangement uses TRBV7-2 and TRBJ2-3, with TRBD2 as a possible D gene (6 bases). The CDR3 runs to 16 residues. Germline CDR1 and CDR2: SGHTA and FQGNSA. Trimming left V 5 bases short and J 1 base short, with 16 bases between. The CDR3, as DNA: TGTGCCAGCAGCCACGAATCGGGAGACTGCACAGATACGCAGTATTTT. This sequence encodes CASSHESGDCTDTQYF.

This clone has more than one count but fewer than ten. This chain uses TRBV7-2 with TRBJ1-1; D might be TRBD1 (6 bases). CDR3 size: 15 residues. Per the germline V gene, CDR1 is SGHTA and CDR2 is FQGNSA. Trimming removed 4 bases from V and 1 base from J, with 13 bases in between. The CDR3 is CASSSPRTENTEAFF. The CDR3, as DNA: TGTGCCAGCAGCTCCCCTAGGACAGAGAACACTGAAGCTTTCTTT.

This chain connects TRBV27 to TRBJ2-1, with D possibly being TRBD2 (6 bases). The CDR3 spans 18 residues. Per germline, CDR1 MNHEY and CDR2 SMNVEV (reference sequence). Trimming pared 5 bases from V and 2 bases from J, leaving 22 bases between. Written as DNA, the CDR3 is TGTGCCAGCAGTCAACGTTTCTTGGGGGGAATCGCCTACAATGAGCAGTTCTTC. Amino acid sequence: CASSQRFLGGIAYNEQFF.

In its sample, this clone was seen once. The J gene is TRBJ1-5, the V gene TRBV28, with unresolved D. CDR1 and CDR2 from the germline V gene are MDHEN and SYDVKM. The CDR3 is made up of 12 amino acids. Deletions cut 6 bases from V and 5 bases from J, with 8 bases between. CDR3 nucleotides: TGTGCCAGCAGCTATCATCATCAGCCCCAGCATTTT. Residues: CASSYHHQPQHF.

This clone was seen just once. V and J are TRBV7-9 and TRBJ1-1, with TRBD1 as a possible D gene (6 bases). CDR1 is SEHNR, CDR2 FQNEAQ, per germline (reference sequence). CDR3 length: 13 amino acids. V was cut by 6 bases and J by 4 bases, with 12 bases left in between. The CDR3 loop reads CASRSGQPTEAFF. The CDR3 bases are TGTGCCAGCAGATCTGGACAGCCCACTGAAGCTTTCTTT.

The gene calls are TRBV5-6 and TRBJ2-7, with D possibly TRBD2 on 5 matching bases. Trimming left V 3 bases short and J 7 bases short, with 17 bases between. Germline V gives CDR1 SGHDT, CDR2 YYEEEE. The CDR3 runs to 14 residues. CDR3 nucleotide sequence: TGTGCCAGCAGCTCGGGCCCAGAATCGGGGGAGCAGTACTTC. This sequence encodes CASSSGPESGEQYF.

This clone was observed once. The junction departs from germline at one end; a sequencing error may be responsible. Here the CDR3 reads CATSPPGLAHNEQFF. CDR3 coding DNA: TGCGCCACGTCTCCGCCGGGACTAGCCCACAATGAGCAGTTCTTC. This sequence joins TRBV15 and TRBJ2-1, with TRBD2 identical over 9 bases. Germline lookup yields CDR1 LNHNV and CDR2 YYDKDF (reference sequence). The CDR3 consists of 15 residues.

This clone has only one observation. The V and J genes are TRBV2 and TRBJ2-3; 16 bases line up with TRBD2. V lost 7 bases, J lost 2 bases, and 12 bases stayed unmatched. Per the germline V gene, CDR1 is SNHLY and CDR2 is FYNNEI. CDR3 length: 19 amino acids. CDR3 DNA: TGTGCCAGCACTCCGGGACTAGCGGGAGGGCCTTTAGCCACAGATACGCAGTATTTT. This codes for CASTPGLAGGPLATDTQYF.

The gene calls are TRBV2 and TRBJ1-5; 8 nucleotides match TRBD1. This CDR3 spans 17 amino acids. With 2 bases clipped from V and 2 bases from J, the junction kept 8 bases outside the gene matches. Germline-derived CDR1 and CDR2 are SNHLY and FYNNEI. CDR3 in amino acids: CASSESQGADGNQPQHF. Written as DNA, the CDR3 is TGTGCCAGCAGTGAATCTCAGGGGGCTGATGGCAATCAGCCCCAGCATTTT.

This chain uses TRBV2 with TRBJ1-4; possibly TRBD1 for D (6 bases). V lost 2 bases to trimming and J lost 6 bases, with 19 bases between them. This CDR3 is 17 amino acids long. CDR1 is SNHLY and CDR2 is FYNNEI in the germline V gene. The CDR3 region has the DNA TGTGCCAGCAGTGAAAGGAGCACAGGGCGTCTGGATGAAAAACTGTTTTTT. Translated, it gives CASSERSTGRLDEKLFF.

The CDR3 protein is CASSGPASGPSYEQYF. For the CDR3, the DNA is TGTGCCAGCAGTGGTCCGGCTAGCGGTCCCTCCTACGAGCAGTACTTC. The V call is TRBV2, the J call TRBJ2-7, with 7 positions matching TRBD2. The CDR3 has 16 residues. Looked up from germline, CDR1 is SNHLY and CDR2 is FYNNEI. V was clipped by 4 bases and J by 0 bases; unmatched bases: 9.